This T cell receptor (beta chain) was obtained from a study of shared clonotypes between healthy human individuals. The assay was immunoSEQ multiplex PCR, and TCRdb's table has in-frame clones only and misses some. Altogether some 2.4 million clones are present, 80% to 95% being singletons, with the ten largest covering roughly 0.36%. CDR1 and CDR2 from the germline V gene are SGHTA and FQGTGA. The CDR3 spans 13 residues. V was cut by 5 bases and J by 6 bases, with 11 bases left in between. This clonotype originated in a man younger than 30 in good health. Some clones in this sample may be carry-over from other donors' samples. The sample was naive CD4+ T cells from PBMCs. Noted subset: CD45RA+ positively selected. The chain employs TRBV7-3 and TRBJ2-1; D is ambiguous. The CDR3 nucleotides read TGTGCCAGCAGCCAAAGACCAGCCAATGAGCAGTTCTTC. Amino acid sequence: CASSQRPANEQFF.